One sample yielded the 9 T cell receptor beta chains listed below, sequenced in a study of type 1 regulatory T cells. One entry per CDR3 protein results from TCRdb running MiXCR on the reads. The sample lists approximately 20,000 distinct CDR3 sequences, around 9.6% occurring once. Sequencing was performed on CD4+ T cells, either the whole sample or a sorted fraction (not recorded which). The receptors shown here come from a human donor in good health.

As for this clonotype: One base away lies a much larger clone, so this may be a sequencing read error. The chain uses TRBV9 and TRBJ2-7; D perhaps matches TRBD2 (5 bases). CDR1 is SGDLS and CDR2 is YYNGEE in the germline V gene. This CDR3 is 13 amino acids long. As DNA, the CDR3 is TGTGTCAGCAGCGTAGGCGGGTCCTACGAGCAGTACTTC. Its translation is CVSSVGGSYEQYF.

This clonotype was seen more than once but under ten times. The CDR3 bases are TGTGCCAGCAGCCTTGGACTAGCGGATGGGTTAGACTACAATGAGCAGTTCTTC. Residues: CASSLGLADGLDYNEQFF. V and J are TRBV6-2 or TRBV6-3 and TRBJ2-1; 10 bases line up with TRBD2. Germline lookup yields CDR1 MNHEY and CDR2 SVGEGT. The CDR3 length is 18 residues. The trim removed 6 bases at V and 3 bases at J, leaving 14 bases unmatched.

In its sample, this clonotype was seen many times. This chain uses TRBV7-9 with TRBJ1-1; D may be TRBD1 (6 bases). Trimming removed 3 bases at V and 1 base at J, with 9 bases between. CDR3 size: 14 residues. CDR1 and CDR2 from the germline V gene are SEHNR and FQNEAQ (reference sequence). CDR3 loop: CASSLDSQNTEAFF. The CDR3 DNA sequence: TGTGCCAGCAGCTTGGACAGCCAGAACACTGAAGCTTTCTTT.

This clonotype is labeled medium-sized. The chain couples TRBV6-2 or TRBV6-3 to TRBJ2-3; 12 bases align to TRBD2. The CDR3 is made up of 14 amino acids. With V trimmed by 6 bases and J by 8 bases, 6 bases remained unmatched. In germline, CDR1 is MNHEY, CDR2 SVGEGT. CDR3 in amino acids: CASSQTSGSGTQYF. The CDR3 DNA is TGTGCCAGCAGCCAGACTAGCGGGAGTGGTACGCAGTATTTT.

In this sample, this clonotype turned up many times. The chain couples TRBV18 to TRBJ2-3; 7 bases are shared with TRBD1. The germline V gene has CDR1 KGHSH and CDR2 LQKENI. This CDR3 has 15 amino acids. Germline trimming cut 4 bases from V and 2 bases from J; bases unmatched to any gene: 6. For the CDR3, the DNA is TGTGCCAGCTCACATGAAGGGGGCCACACAGATACGCAGTATTTT. As protein: CASSHEGGHTDTQYF.

This chain's CDR3 is CSVDPGNANTEAFF. The DNA of the CDR3 is TGCAGCGTTGACCCAGGGAACGCGAACACTGAAGCTTTCTTT. The genes are TRBV29-1 and TRBJ1-1, with a possible D match to TRBD1 (5 bases). V was clipped by 3 bases and J by 1 base, with 12 bases between them. The CDR3 contains 14 residues. CDR1 is SQVTM, CDR2 ANQGSEA, per germline.

This clonotype occurred many times. The rearrangement links TRBV24-1 to TRBJ2-5; TRBD1 matches at 8 bases. V dropped 1 base and J dropped 5; count of bases not matched to a gene: 5. The CDR3 spans 15 residues. Germline loops: CDR1 KGHDR, CDR2 SFDVKD. Here the CDR3 DNA reads TGTGCCACCAGTGATTTATCAGGGGGCCACGAGACCCAGTACTTC. It is translated as CATSDLSGGHETQYF.

CDR3 protein: CASAKQGSGANVLTF. The CDR3 nucleotides read TGTGCCAGCGCCAAACAGGGCTCTGGGGCCAACGTCCTGACTTTC. This chain links TRBV7-2 with TRBJ2-6, with D possibly being TRBD1 (6 bases). This CDR3 has 15 amino acids. Germline V gives CDR1 SGHTA, CDR2 FQGNSA. V was clipped by 8 bases and J by 0 bases, with 11 bases between them.

This clonotype showed up many times. V and J are TRBV25-1 and TRBJ2-3, with no clear D. Trimming pared 11 bases from V and 6 bases from J, leaving 12 bases between. Germline values: CDR1 MGHDK, CDR2 SYGVNS. CDR3 length equals 11 residues. The CDR3 nucleotides read TGTGCCGCAGCAAGGTTGGATACGCAGTATTTT. Its protein product is CAAARLDTQYF.